The sequence of this T cell receptor beta chain was determined in a study of T cells in pancreatic ductal adenocarcinoma. This CDR3 is 11 amino acids long. V lost 7 bases and J lost 13, with 14 bases in between. In germline, CDR1 is SGHRS, CDR2 YFSETQ. About this clone: Antigen: not known.

The assay was immunoSEQ multiplex PCR, and TCRdb's table has in-frame clones only and misses some. The profile covers around 94,000 clones, with about 95% appearing a single time and roughly 3% taken by the ten largest. Surgery without prior neoadjuvant therapy was the treatment of the selected pancreatic ductal adenocarcinoma patients. Overall study results and limits: Blood had more productive templates and around 8.5-fold more unique clonotypes than tumor. Tumor-versus-blood clonality comparisons may be biased toward lower tumor diversity. Blood clonality (roughly 0.07) did not differ significantly from tumor (around 0.12).

The sequencing sample was made of PBMCs. The V and J genes are TRBV5-1 and TRBJ1-4; unclear D gene. The clonotype comes from a human donor with pancreatic ductal adenocarcinoma. The CDR3 coding sequence is TGCGCCAGCCGCTCGGGGAAAGGACTGTTTTTT. Its protein is CASRSGKGLFF.